A single sample is the source of the 21 T cell receptor beta chains below, sequenced in a study of blood T cell repertoires in COVID-19. Assay: immunoSEQ multiplex PCR; the TCRdb copy retains only in-frame clones and omits some. Here the sample spans around 330,000 clones, around 90% being singletons. The sample comprised PBMCs or T cells enriched from blood (not recorded which). These receptors were taken from a man in his 60s who had recovered from COVID-19.

The chain uses TRBV6-6 and TRBJ2-7; D gene ambiguous. This CDR3 comprises 15 residues. Germline V gene lookup returns CDR1 MNHNY and CDR2 SVGAGI (reference sequence). Trimming shortened V by 0 bases and J by 2 bases, and 11 bases separated the two germline ends. The CDR3 loop reads CASSYSTRKPYEQYF. DNA of the CDR3: TGTGCCAGCAGTTACTCTACGCGGAAACCCTACGAGCAGTACTTC.

This rearrangement joins TRBV4-3 to TRBJ2-3; D may be TRBD2 (6 bases). Per germline, CDR1 LGHNA and CDR2 YSLEER. The V end was cut by 1 base, the J end by 2 bases, with 16 bases between. This CDR3 comprises 17 residues. In DNA form, the CDR3 reads TGCGCCAGCAGCCAAGGCCCCCGGGCGGGGCTCACAGATACGCAGTATTTT. Translated, it gives CASSQGPRAGLTDTQYF.

The rearrangement links TRBV19 to TRBJ2-1; D possibly corresponds to TRBD1 (5 bases). This CDR3 comprises 14 residues. Trimming stripped 5 bases from V and 4 bases from J, with 12 bases between. Per germline, CDR1 LNHDA and CDR2 SQIVND (reference sequence). The CDR3 DNA reads TGTGCCAGTAGTGTTCGCCCAGGGTACAATGAGCAGTTCTTC. Its protein is CASSVRPGYNEQFF.

This clone was recorded once. The chain joins TRBV5-1 to TRBJ2-1, with TRBD2 matching over 7 bases. V lost 1 base, J lost 4 bases, and 11 bases stayed unmatched. The CDR3 has 17 residues. Germline loops: CDR1 SGHRS, CDR2 YFSETQ. In DNA, the CDR3 is TGCGCCAGCAGCTTGAGTAATACGGCTAGCGGATACAATGAGCAGTTCTTC. This sequence encodes CASSLSNTASGYNEQFF.

The chain employs TRBV9 and TRBJ2-1; 8 positions agree with TRBD2. Per the germline V gene, CDR1 is SGDLS and CDR2 is YYNGEE. J gave up 0 bases and V 4 bases, and 6 bases lay outside the gene matches. The CDR3 contains 16 residues. The CDR3 nucleotides are TGTGCCAGCAGCCGTGGACTAGCCAACTCCTACAATGAGCAGTTCTTC. Protein: CASSRGLANSYNEQFF.

The rearrangement uses TRBV6-1 and TRBJ1-3, with D unresolved. The germline gives CDR1 MNHNS, CDR2 SASEGT. The V and J ends lost 3 bases and 0 bases respectively, with 9 bases between them. This CDR3 spans 15 amino acids. The CDR3 DNA reads as TGTGCCAGCAGTGACGCCCCCAGCTCTGGAAACACCATATATTTT. This encodes CASSDAPSSGNTIYF.

The V gene is TRBV7-9, the J gene TRBJ1-2; TRBD1 matches at 7 bases. V trimming: 7 bases; J trimming: 7 bases; junction bases outside the gene matches: 15. The CDR3 covers 15 residues. Germline CDR1 reads SEHNR; CDR2 reads FQNEAQ (reference sequence). The CDR3: CASNYGTERESGYTF. CDR3 nucleotides: TGTGCCAGCAATTACGGGACAGAAAGAGAGAGTGGCTACACCTTC.

The chain combines TRBV28 with TRBJ2-2; D might be TRBD1 (6 bases). CDR3 length: 14 amino acids. V was shortened by 6 bases and J by 3 bases, with 11 bases between the two germline ends. From germline, CDR1 is MDHEN and CDR2 SYDVKM. CDR3: CASRGHGDTGELFF. In DNA form, the CDR3 reads TGTGCCAGCAGGGGACATGGCGACACCGGGGAGCTGTTTTTT.

This chain uses TRBV19 with TRBJ2-7, with 7 bases matching TRBD1. Germline loops: CDR1 LNHDA, CDR2 SQIVND (reference sequence). This CDR3 region has 14 residues. Unmatched junction bases numbered 5, after V lost 3 bases and J lost 3 bases. CDR3 bases: TGTGCCAGTAGTATTGGGAACAGGGGCTACGAGCAGTACTTC. It specifies CASSIGNRGYEQYF. The full variable domain, with the rest looked up from reference TRBV19 and TRBJ2-7, is DGGITQSPKYLFRKEGQNVTLSCEQNLNHDAMYWYRQDPGQGLRLIYYSQIVNDFQKGDIAEGYSVSREKKESFPLTVTSAQKNPTAFYLCASSIGNRGYEQYFGPGTRLTVT.

This clone has a handful of counts. The J gene is TRBJ1-4, the V gene TRBV19; D gene unclear. CDR1 is LNHDA and CDR2 is SQIVND in the germline V gene (reference sequence). The CDR3 is 15 amino acids. V gave up 1 base and J gave up 2 bases, with 8 bases separating them. The CDR3 DNA sequence: TGTGCCAGTAGTATAGTTGGGCAGACTAATGAAAAACTGTTTTTT. The encoded protein is CASSIVGQTNEKLFF.

This clone was recorded only once. The chain recombines TRBV14 with TRBJ1-1; D may be TRBD1 (6 bases). Germline CDR1 is SGHDN and CDR2 is FVKESK. CDR3 size: 14 residues. V was cut by 4 bases and J by 2 bases, with 11 bases left in between. CDR3 sequence: CASSLPGTNTEAFF. CDR3 in DNA: TGTGCCAGCAGCCTCCCGGGGACAAACACTGAAGCTTTCTTT.

This rearrangement joins TRBV9 to TRBJ2-2; D perhaps matches TRBD1 (6 bases). CDR1 and CDR2 from the germline V gene are SGDLS and YYNGEE. The CDR3 is made up of 15 amino acids. V shed 7 bases and J shed 2 bases, with 15 bases lying between them. This chain's CDR3 is CASGRGTRNTGELFF. The CDR3 nucleotides are TGTGCCAGCGGGCGAGGGACACGTAACACCGGGGAGCTGTTTTTT.

The chain recombines TRBV5-1 with TRBJ2-1, with 8 bases lining up with TRBD1. This CDR3 is built from 16 residues. V lost 4 bases, J lost 2 bases, and 8 bases stayed unmatched. CDR1 is SGHRS, CDR2 YFSETQ, per germline. CDR3 amino acids: CASSKEGTGAYNEQFF. Here the CDR3 DNA reads TGCGCCAGCAGCAAGGAAGGGACAGGCGCCTACAATGAGCAGTTCTTC.

This chain connects TRBV2 to TRBJ2-7, with 7 nucleotides matching TRBD2. With V trimmed by 7 bases and J by 3 bases, 9 bases remained unmatched. The V gene's germline CDR1 is SNHLY and CDR2 FYNNEI. This CDR3 is 14 amino acids long. CDR3 loop: CASKVGGTNYEQYF. CDR3 DNA sequence: TGTGCCAGCAAGGTCGGGGGGACCAACTACGAGCAGTACTTC.

The chain has TRBV7-2 and TRBJ1-6; tentative D call: TRBD1 (5 bases). The V gene lost 5 bases and the J gene lost 3 bases, with 17 bases spanning the gap. The CDR3 spans 17 residues. CDR1 and CDR2 from the germline V gene are SGHTA and FQGNSA. The CDR3 coding sequence is TGTGCCAGCAGCACGGGATTGGGGGGACTCTATAATTCACCCCTCCACTTT. Translated, it gives CASSTGLGGLYNSPLHF.

The chain joins TRBV19 to TRBJ2-1, with D tentatively TRBD1 (6 bases). Trimming stripped 3 bases from V and 8 bases from J, with 26 bases between. This CDR3 is built from 18 residues. Germline V gene lookup returns CDR1 LNHDA and CDR2 SQIVND (reference sequence). CDR3 in amino acids: CASSIRHLATGAGDEQFF. The DNA for the CDR3 is TGTGCCAGTAGTATTCGGCACCTGGCTACCGGGGCAGGGGATGAGCAGTTCTTC.

The chain employs TRBV21-1 and TRBJ2-1; the listed D gene, TRBD2, was not tested against the DNA. TRBV21-1 is a pseudogene segment. CDR3 length equals 17 residues. The CDR3 nucleotides are TGTGCCAGCAGCAAAGAAGAGGCTAGCGGGACTTACAATGAGCAGTTCTTC. Protein sequence: CASSKEEASGTYNEQFF.

This chain uses TRBV29-1 with TRBJ2-3, with 10 bases aligning to TRBD1. Trimming removed 1 base from V and 1 base from J; junction bases left unmatched: 2. Germline V gene lookup returns CDR1 SQVTM and CDR2 ANQGSEA. The CDR3 has 15 residues. The CDR3 reads CSVEGDRGGTDTQYF. CDR3 in DNA: TGCAGCGTTGAAGGGGACAGGGGTGGCACAGATACGCAGTATTTT.

The V call is TRBV5-6, the J call TRBJ2-1; 10 positions match TRBD1. From germline, CDR1 is SGHDT and CDR2 YYEEEE. The V gene end was trimmed by 5 bases and the J gene end by 4 bases; junction bases not matched to a gene: 6. This CDR3 is 15 amino acids long. The CDR3 loop is CASRVGTGVYNEQFF. DNA for the CDR3: TGTGCCAGCAGGGTAGGGACAGGGGTATACAATGAGCAGTTCTTC.

V and J are TRBV7-6 and TRBJ1-1, with D unclear. Germline-derived CDR1 and CDR2 are SGHVS and FNYEAQ. Trimming left V 2 bases short and J 4 bases short, with 11 bases between. The CDR3 loop spans 14 amino acids. The DNA for the CDR3 is TGTGCCAGCAGCTTACAGGTAGTGGGCACTGAAGCTTTCTTT. It encodes CASSLQVVGTEAFF.

The rearrangement joins TRBV30 to TRBJ2-3; TRBD2 matches 7 bases. V lost 4 bases, J lost 1 base, and 14 bases stayed unmatched. Germline-derived CDR1 and CDR2 are GTSNPN and SVGIG (reference sequence). The CDR3 is 17 amino acids. The CDR3 protein is CAWIPRWAGEGTDTQYF. CDR3 coding DNA: TGTGCCTGGATACCTAGGTGGGCGGGAGAGGGCACAGATACGCAGTATTTT.